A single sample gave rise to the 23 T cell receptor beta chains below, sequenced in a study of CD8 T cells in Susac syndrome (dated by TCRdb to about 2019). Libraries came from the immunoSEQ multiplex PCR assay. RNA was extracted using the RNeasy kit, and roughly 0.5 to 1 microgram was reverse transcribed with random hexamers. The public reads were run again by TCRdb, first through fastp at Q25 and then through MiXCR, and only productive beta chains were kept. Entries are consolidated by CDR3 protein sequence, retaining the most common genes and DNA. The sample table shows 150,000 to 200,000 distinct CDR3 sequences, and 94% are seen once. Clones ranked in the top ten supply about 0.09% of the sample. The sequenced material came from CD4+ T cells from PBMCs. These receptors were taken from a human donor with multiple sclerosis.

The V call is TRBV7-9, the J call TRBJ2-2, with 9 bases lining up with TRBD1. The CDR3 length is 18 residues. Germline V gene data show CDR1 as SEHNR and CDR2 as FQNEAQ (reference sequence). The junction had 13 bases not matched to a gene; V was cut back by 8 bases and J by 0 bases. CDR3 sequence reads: CASSGRDRALSNTGELFF. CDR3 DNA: TGTGCCAGCTCGGGGAGGGACAGGGCCCTTTCGAACACCGGGGAGCTGTTTTTT.

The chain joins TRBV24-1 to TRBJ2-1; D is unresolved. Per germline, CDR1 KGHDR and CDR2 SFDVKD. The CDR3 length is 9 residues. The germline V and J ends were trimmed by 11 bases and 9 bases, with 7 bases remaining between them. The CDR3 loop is CAIVREQFF. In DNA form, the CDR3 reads TGTGCCATAGTACGTGAGCAGTTCTTC.

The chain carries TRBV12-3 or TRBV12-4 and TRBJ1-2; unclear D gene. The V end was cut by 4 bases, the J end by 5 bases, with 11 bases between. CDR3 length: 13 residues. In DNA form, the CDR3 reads TGTGCCAGCAGTTCCCTCGGGCAGTATGGCTACACCTTC. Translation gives CASSSLGQYGYTF.

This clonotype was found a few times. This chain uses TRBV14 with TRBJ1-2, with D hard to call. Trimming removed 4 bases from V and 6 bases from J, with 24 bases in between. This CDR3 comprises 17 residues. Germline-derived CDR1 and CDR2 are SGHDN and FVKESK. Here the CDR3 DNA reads TGTGCCAGCAGCCCGTTACAGCCAAAGTTTTTCAGCCATGGCTACACCTTC. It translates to CASSPLQPKFFSHGYTF.

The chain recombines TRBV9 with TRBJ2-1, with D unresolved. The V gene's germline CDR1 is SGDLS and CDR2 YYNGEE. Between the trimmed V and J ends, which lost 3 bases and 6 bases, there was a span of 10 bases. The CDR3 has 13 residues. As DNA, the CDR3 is TGTGCCAGCAGCGCGCCGAGTTCCAATGAGCAGTTCTTC. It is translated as CASSAPSSNEQFF.

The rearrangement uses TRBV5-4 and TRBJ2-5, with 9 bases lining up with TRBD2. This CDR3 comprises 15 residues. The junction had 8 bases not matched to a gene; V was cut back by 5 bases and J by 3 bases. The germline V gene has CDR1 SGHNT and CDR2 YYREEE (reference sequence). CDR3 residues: CASSISGRAKETQYF. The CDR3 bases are TGTGCCAGCAGTATTAGCGGGAGAGCTAAAGAGACCCAGTACTTC.

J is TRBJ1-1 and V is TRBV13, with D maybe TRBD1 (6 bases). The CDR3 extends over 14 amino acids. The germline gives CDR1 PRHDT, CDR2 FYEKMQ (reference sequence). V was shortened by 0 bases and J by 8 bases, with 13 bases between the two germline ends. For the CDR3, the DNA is TGTGCCAGCAGCTTAGGGAGTGTGGGGACAGAAGCTTTCTTT. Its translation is CASSLGSVGTEAFF.

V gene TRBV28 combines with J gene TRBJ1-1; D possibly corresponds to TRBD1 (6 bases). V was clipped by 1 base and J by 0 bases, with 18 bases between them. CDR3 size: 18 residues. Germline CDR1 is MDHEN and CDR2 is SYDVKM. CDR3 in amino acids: CASSLSGGHIRVNTEAFF. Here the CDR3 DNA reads TGTGCCAGCAGTTTATCCGGGGGGCATATTCGGGTGAACACTGAAGCTTTCTTT.

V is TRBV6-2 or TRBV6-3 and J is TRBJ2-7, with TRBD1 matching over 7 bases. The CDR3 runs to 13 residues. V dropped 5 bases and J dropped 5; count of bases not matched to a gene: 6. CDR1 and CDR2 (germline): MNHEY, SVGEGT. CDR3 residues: CASSQTGFDEQYF. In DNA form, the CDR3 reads TGTGCCAGCAGTCAGACAGGGTTTGACGAGCAGTACTTC.

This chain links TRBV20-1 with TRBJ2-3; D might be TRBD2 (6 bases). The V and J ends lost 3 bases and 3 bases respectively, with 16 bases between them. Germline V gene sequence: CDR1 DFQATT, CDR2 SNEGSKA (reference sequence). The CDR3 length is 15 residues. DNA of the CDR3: TGCAGTGCTAGTTACGGGAGCGGTCTAACAGATACGCAGTATTTT. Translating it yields CSASYGSGLTDTQYF.

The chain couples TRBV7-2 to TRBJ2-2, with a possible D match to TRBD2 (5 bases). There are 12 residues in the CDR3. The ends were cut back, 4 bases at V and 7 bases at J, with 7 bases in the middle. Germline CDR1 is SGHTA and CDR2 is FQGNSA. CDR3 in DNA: TGTGCCAGCAGCTCCCGGGGCGGGGAGCTGTTTTTT. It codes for CASSSRGGELFF.

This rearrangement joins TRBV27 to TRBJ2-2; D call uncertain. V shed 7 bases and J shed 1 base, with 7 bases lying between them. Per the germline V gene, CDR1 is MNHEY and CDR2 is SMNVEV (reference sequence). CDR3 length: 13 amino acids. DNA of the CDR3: TGTGCCAGCAAAAGGTGGAACACCGGGGAGCTGTTTTTT. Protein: CASKRWNTGELFF.

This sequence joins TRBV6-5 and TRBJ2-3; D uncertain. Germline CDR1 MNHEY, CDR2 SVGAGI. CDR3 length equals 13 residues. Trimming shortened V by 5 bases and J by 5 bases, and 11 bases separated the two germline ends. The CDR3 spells CASSTTWVDTQYF. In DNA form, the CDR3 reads TGTGCCAGCAGTACCACGTGGGTAGATACGCAGTATTTT.

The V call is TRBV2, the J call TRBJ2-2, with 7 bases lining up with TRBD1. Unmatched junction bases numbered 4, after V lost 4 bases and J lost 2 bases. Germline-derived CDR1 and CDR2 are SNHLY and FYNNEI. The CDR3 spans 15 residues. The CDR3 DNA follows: TGTGCCAGCAGTGCCGGGACAGAAAACACCGGGGAGCTGTTTTTT. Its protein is CASSAGTENTGELFF.

For the CDR3, the DNA is TGTGCCTGGAGTGTAGACAGGGGGCAAGCTTTCTTT. It translates to CAWSVDRGQAFF. J is TRBJ1-1 and V is TRBV30; 10 bases fit TRBD1. The CDR3 is 12 residues long. V lost 0 bases and J lost 9; bases outside the gene matches: 1. In germline, CDR1 is GTSNPN, CDR2 SVGIG (reference sequence).

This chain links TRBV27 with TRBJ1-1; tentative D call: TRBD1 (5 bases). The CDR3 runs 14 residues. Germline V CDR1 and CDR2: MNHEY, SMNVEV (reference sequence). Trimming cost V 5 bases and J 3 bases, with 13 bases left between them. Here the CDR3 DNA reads TGTGCCAGCAGTCCCCACGACAGATACACTGAAGCTTTCTTT. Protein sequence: CASSPHDRYTEAFF.

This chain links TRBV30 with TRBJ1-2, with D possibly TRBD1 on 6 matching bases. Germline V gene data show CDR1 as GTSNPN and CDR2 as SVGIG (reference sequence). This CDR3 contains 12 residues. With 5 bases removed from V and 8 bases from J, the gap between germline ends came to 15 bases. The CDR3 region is CAWAPGGLGYTF. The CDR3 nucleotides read TGTGCCTGGGCCCCGGGGGGGCTGGGCTACACCTTC.

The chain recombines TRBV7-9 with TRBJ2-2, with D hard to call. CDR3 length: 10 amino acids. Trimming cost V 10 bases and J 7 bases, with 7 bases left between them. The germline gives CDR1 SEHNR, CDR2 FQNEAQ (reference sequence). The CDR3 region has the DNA TGTGCCATGAAACACGGGGAGCTGTTTTTT. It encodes CAMKHGELFF.

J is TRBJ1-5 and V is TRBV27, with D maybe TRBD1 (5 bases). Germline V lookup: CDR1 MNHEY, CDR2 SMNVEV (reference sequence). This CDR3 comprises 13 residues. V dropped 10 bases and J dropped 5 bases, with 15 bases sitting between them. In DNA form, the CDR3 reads TGTGCCACCCAGCTGACAGCGCATCAGCCCCAGCATTTT. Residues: CATQLTAHQPQHF.

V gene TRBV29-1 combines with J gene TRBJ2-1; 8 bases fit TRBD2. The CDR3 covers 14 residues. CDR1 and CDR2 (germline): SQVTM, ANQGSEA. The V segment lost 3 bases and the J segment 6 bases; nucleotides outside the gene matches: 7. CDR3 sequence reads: CSVDGTRTGNEQFF. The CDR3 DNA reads TGCAGCGTTGATGGGACTAGAACGGGCAATGAGCAGTTCTTC.

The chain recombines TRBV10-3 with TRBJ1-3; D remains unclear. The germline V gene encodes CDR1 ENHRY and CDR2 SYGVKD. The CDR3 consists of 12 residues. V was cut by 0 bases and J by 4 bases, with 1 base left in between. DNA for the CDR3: TGTGCCATCAGTGAGTCGGGAAACACCATATATTTT. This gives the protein CAISESGNTIYF.

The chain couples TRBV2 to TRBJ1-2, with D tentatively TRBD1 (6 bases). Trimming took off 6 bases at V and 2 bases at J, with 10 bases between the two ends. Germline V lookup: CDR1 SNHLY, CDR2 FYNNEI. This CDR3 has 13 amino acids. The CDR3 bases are TGTGCCAGCAGCAAGGGGGAGAACTATGGCTACACCTTC. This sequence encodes CASSKGENYGYTF.

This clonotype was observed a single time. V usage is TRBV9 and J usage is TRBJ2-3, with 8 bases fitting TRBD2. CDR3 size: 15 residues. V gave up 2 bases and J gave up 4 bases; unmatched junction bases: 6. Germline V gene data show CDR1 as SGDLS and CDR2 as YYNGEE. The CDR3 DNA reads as TGTGCCAGCAGCGTTGGAATAGCGGGGCCAGATACGCAGTATTTT. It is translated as CASSVGIAGPDTQYF. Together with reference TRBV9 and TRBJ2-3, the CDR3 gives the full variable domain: DSGVTQTPKHLITATGQRVTLRCSPRSGDLSVYWYQQSLDQGLQFLIQYYNGEERAKGNILERFSAQQFPDLHSELNLSSLELGDSALYFCASSVGIAGPDTQYFGPGTRLTVL.